This T cell receptor (beta chain) was captured in a study of blood T cell repertoires in COVID-19. The wider study: The samples span acute and convalescent COVID-19 from the United States, Italy and Spain. In each case, the material was cDNA or gDNA derived from T cells, B-cell-depleted T cells, or PBMCs.

Trimming stripped 6 bases from V and 7 bases from J, with 15 bases between. The CDR3 length is 13 residues. Germline CDR1 is LGHDT and CDR2 is YNNKEL (reference sequence). Original analysis: Reference gene primer amplification gave nucleated cell count estimates. Sequencing used immunoSEQ multiplex PCR; TCRdb keeps in-frame clones, though not all of them. The V and J calls and clone size come from that table; D and trimming were worked out from the DNA. The data show tens of thousands of clones, around 90% seen once. This clone occurred a few times. The sample was peripheral blood. The chain links TRBV3-1 (or the pseudogene TRBV3-2) to TRBJ1-1; TRBD1 is a possible D gene (6 bases). This receptor was taken from a male donor with acute or convalescent COVID-19. The CDR3 DNA is TGTGCCAGCAGTCAACTACAGGGTTATGAAGCTTTCTTT. Protein sequence: CASSQLQGYEAFF.